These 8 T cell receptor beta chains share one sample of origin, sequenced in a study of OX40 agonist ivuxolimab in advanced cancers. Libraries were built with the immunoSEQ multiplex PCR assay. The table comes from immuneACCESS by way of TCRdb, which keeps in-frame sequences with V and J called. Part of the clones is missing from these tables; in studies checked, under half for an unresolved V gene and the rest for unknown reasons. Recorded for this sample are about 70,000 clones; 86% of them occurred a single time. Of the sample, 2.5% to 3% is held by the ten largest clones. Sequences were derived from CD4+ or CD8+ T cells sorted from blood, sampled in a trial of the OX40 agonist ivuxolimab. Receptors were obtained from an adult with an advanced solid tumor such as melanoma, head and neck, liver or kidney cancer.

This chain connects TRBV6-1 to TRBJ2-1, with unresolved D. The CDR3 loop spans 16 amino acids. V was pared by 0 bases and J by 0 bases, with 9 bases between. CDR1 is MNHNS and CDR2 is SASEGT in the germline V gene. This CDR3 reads CASSEAAGISYNEQFF. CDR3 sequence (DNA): TGTGCCAGCAGTGAAGCGGCCGGCATCTCCTACAATGAGCAGTTCTTC.

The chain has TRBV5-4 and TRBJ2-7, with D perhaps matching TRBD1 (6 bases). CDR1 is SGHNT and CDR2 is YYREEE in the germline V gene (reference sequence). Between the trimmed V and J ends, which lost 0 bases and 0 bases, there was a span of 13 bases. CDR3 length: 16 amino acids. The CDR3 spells CASSLDRAVGSYEQYF. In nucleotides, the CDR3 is TGTGCCAGCAGCTTGGACAGGGCGGTTGGCTCCTACGAGCAGTACTTC.

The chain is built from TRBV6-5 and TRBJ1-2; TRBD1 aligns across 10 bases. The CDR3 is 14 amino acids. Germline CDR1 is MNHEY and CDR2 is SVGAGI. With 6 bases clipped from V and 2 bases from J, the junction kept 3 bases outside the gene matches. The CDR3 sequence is CASRTGQGNYGYTF. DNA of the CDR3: TGTGCCAGCAGGACGGGACAGGGGAACTATGGCTACACCTTC.

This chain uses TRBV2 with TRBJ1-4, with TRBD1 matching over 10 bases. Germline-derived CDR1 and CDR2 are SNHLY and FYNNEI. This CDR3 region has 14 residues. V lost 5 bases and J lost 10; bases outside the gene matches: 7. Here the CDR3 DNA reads TGTGCCAGCAGTAGCGGGACAGGGGTAGGAAAACTGTTTTTT. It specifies CASSSGTGVGKLFF.

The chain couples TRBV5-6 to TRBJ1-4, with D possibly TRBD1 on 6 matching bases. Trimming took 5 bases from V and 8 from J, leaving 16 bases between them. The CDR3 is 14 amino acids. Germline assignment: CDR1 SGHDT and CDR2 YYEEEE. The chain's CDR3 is CASRHARGEEKLFF. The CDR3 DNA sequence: TGTGCCAGCAGACACGCCAGGGGAGAGGAAAAACTGTTTTTT.

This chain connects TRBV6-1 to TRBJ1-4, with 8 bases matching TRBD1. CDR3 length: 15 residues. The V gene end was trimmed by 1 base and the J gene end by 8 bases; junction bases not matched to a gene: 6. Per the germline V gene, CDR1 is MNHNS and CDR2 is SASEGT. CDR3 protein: CASSEVRGRGEKLFF. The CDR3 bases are TGTGCCAGCAGTGAAGTCAGGGGGCGAGGAGAAAAACTGTTTTTT.

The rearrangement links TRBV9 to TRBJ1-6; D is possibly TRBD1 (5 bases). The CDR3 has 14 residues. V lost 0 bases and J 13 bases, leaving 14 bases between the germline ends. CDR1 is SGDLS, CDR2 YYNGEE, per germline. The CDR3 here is CASSVADGGTPLHF. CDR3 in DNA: TGTGCCAGCAGCGTAGCCGACGGAGGGACTCCCCTCCACTTT.

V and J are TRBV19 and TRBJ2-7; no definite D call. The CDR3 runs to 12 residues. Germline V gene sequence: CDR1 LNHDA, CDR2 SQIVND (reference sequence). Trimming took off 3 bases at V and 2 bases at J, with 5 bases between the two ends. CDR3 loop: CASSIDPYEQYF. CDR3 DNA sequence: TGTGCCAGTAGTATCGACCCCTACGAGCAGTACTTC.